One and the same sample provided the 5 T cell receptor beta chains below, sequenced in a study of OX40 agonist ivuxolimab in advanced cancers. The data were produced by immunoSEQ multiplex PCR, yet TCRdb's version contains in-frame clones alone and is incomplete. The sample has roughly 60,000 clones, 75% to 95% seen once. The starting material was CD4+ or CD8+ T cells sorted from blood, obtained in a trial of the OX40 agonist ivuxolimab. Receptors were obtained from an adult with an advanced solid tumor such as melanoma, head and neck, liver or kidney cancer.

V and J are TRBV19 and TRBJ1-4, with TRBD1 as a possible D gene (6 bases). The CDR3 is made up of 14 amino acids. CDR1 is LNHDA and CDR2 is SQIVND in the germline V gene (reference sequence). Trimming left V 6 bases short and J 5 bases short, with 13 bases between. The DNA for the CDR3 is TGTGCCAGTAGCTCCGGGACACTCAATGAAAAACTGTTTTTT. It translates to CASSSGTLNEKLFF.

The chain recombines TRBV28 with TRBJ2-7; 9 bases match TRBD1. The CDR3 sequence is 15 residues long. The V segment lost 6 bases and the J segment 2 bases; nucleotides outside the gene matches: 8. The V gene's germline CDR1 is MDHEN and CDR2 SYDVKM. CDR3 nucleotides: TGTGCCAGCAGGGTAGACGGGACAGGGACCTACGAGCAGTACTTC. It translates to CASRVDGTGTYEQYF.

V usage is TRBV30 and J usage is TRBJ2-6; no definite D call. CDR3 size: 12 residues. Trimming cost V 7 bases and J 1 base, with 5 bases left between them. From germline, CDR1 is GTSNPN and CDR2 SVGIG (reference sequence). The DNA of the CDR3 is TGTGCCTCAACTTCTGGGGCCAACGTCCTGACTTTC. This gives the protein CASTSGANVLTF.

The CDR3, as DNA: TGTGCCAGCAGCCCCGGGACAGGGGGTGTAGAGACCCAGTACTTC. Amino acid sequence: CASSPGTGGVETQYF. This chain connects TRBV11-1 to TRBJ2-5; 11 bases are shared with TRBD1. The junction had 6 bases not matched to a gene; V was cut back by 5 bases and J by 4 bases. The CDR3 sequence is 15 residues long. Germline V gene sequence: CDR1 SGHAT, CDR2 FQDESV (reference sequence).

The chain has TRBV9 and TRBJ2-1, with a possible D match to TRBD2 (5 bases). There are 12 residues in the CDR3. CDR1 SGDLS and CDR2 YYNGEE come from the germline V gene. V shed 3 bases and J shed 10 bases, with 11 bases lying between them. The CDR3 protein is CASSEVRGEQFF. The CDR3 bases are TGTGCCAGCAGCGAAGTCCGAGGGGAGCAGTTCTTC.